This T cell receptor beta chain was sequenced in a study of T cells after posttransplantation cyclophosphamide. Whole-study findings and limits: Donor CD8+ memory clones often dominated recipient blood repertoires at later times. Tissue-infiltrating T cells from skin or gut overlapped little with blood T cells.

Profiling relied on immunoSEQ multiplex PCR, and the TCRdb table lists in-frame clones only, not all of them. The sample comprises about 15,000 clones, 94% of which are singletons, and roughly 0.28% rests with the top ten. As to this clone: Its specificity is unknown.

The naive gate required viable CD3+CD4+ or CD3+CD8+ cells with CCR7+CD45RA+CD45RO-CD95-CD27+CD28+ phenotype. On the day of bone marrow donation, the related graft donor provided peripheral blood. Germline V gene sequence: CDR1 ENHRY, CDR2 SYGVKD. CDR3 length: 16 residues. V lost 7 bases and J 1 base, leaving 19 bases between the germline ends. The receptor's source is a woman between 50 and 59 years old in good health and a related stem cell transplant donor. The V and J genes are TRBV10-3 and TRBJ1-1; D is uncertain. Sequencing was done on a sample of naive CD4+ T cells sorted from blood. CDR3 amino acids: CAITESRVAKNTEAFF. DNA for the CDR3: TGTGCCATCACCGAGTCCCGGGTGGCCAAGAACACTGAAGCTTTCTTT.